The 13 T cell receptor beta chains below come from one sample, sequenced in a study of T cell clonotyping in hematopoietic cell transplantation. The table came from immunoSEQ multiplex PCR; TCRdb's copy has only in-frame clones and leaves some out. The sample includes about 4,600 clones, 90% to 97% of them seen just once. The sample consisted of PBMCs, taken 100 days after allogeneic stem cell transplant. The receptors come from a male patient aged 35-50 years who had an allogeneic stem cell transplant from a related donor, so the T cells may come from the graft donor. Some clones in this sample may be carry-over from other donors' samples.

This chain connects TRBV10-2 to TRBJ1-6; TRBD1 matches 8 bases. Germline assignment: CDR1 WSHSY and CDR2 SAAADI. The CDR3 loop spans 14 amino acids. The trim removed 4 bases at V and 7 bases at J, leaving 3 bases unmatched. Here the CDR3 reads CASSGTGQNSPLHF. The CDR3 nucleotides are TGCGCCAGCAGTGGGACAGGGCAAAATTCACCCCTCCACTTT.

This chain joins TRBV5-8 and TRBJ2-1; D unresolved. Trimming took 1 base from V and 13 from J, leaving 9 bases between them. The CDR3 covers 11 residues. Germline values: CDR1 SGHTS, CDR2 YDEGEE. The CDR3 coding sequence is TGTGCCAGCAGCTTGAGCGAACGCCAGTTCTTC. It specifies CASSLSERQFF. Looking up the rest from reference TRBV5-8 and TRBJ2-1 gives the full variable domain: EAGVTQSPTHLIKTRGQQATLRCSPISGHTSVYWYQQALGLGLQFLLWYDEGEERNRGNFPPRFSGRQFPNYSSELNVNALELEDSALYLCASSLSERQFFGPGTRLTVL.

The rearrangement joins TRBV15 to TRBJ2-7, with TRBD2 matching over 9 bases. The ends lost 0 bases at V and 0 bases at J; junction bases unmatched: 6. CDR3 length: 17 residues. CDR1 and CDR2 (germline): LNHNV, YYDKDF (reference sequence). The CDR3 nucleotides are TGTGCCACCAGCAGAGATCTTTGGACTAGCGACTCCTACGAGCAGTACTTC. Protein: CATSRDLWTSDSYEQYF.

This clone was detected only once. This chain joins TRBV5-5 and TRBJ1-4; D gene ambiguous. Germline-derived CDR1 and CDR2 are SGHKS and YYEKEE (reference sequence). The CDR3 loop spans 13 amino acids. Trimming stripped 2 bases from V and 12 bases from J, with 14 bases between. CDR3 protein: CASSLTSGGELFF. CDR3 in DNA: TGTGCCAGCAGCTTAACATCAGGAGGTGAACTGTTTTTT.

The gene calls are TRBV6-1 and TRBJ2-1, with a tentative D call TRBD2 (5 bases). The germline CDR1 and CDR2 sequences are MNHNS and SASEGT. Trimming left V 2 bases short and J 0 bases short, with 8 bases between. This CDR3 region has 15 residues. The CDR3: CASSEPGSSYNEQFF. The CDR3 nucleotides read TGTGCCAGCAGTGAACCGGGAAGCTCCTACAATGAGCAGTTCTTC.

The chain uses TRBV28 and TRBJ2-5; no firm D call. Matching the DNA end better, TRBJ2-7 makes the J call doubtful. From germline, CDR1 is MDHEN and CDR2 SYDVKM. This CDR3 spans 14 amino acids. The CDR3 DNA reads TGTGCCAGCAGTTTGCACCCCACCTCCTACGAGCAGTACTTC. Translation: CASSLHPTSYEQYF.

J is TRBJ2-7 and V is TRBV7-2, with TRBD2 identical over 9 bases. The CDR3 loop spans 16 amino acids. CDR1 is SGHTA and CDR2 is FQGNSA in the germline V gene. V gave up 5 bases and J gave up 4 bases; unmatched junction bases: 12. The CDR3 region is CASSPLEAGGGYEQYF. CDR3 nucleotide sequence: TGTGCCAGCAGCCCCTTGGAAGCGGGAGGAGGTTACGAGCAGTACTTC.

The chain is built from TRBV19 and TRBJ2-7; 10 positions agree with TRBD1. This CDR3 comprises 15 residues. V trimming: 5 bases; J trimming: 1 base; junction bases outside the gene matches: 5. Germline V gene sequence: CDR1 LNHDA, CDR2 SQIVND (reference sequence). The CDR3 DNA sequence: TGTGCCAGTAGTGCCGGGACAGGGGTATCCTACGAGCAGTACTTC. This gives the protein CASSAGTGVSYEQYF.

This chain joins TRBV30 and TRBJ1-5, with TRBD1 identical over 8 bases. The CDR3 is made up of 16 amino acids. CDR1 GTSNPN and CDR2 SVGIG come from the germline V gene (reference sequence). V was pared by 5 bases and J by 2 bases, with 11 bases of the junction left unmatched. The CDR3 spells CAWQQSQGAGNQPQHF. The CDR3 bases are TGTGCCTGGCAACAATCGCAGGGGGCTGGCAATCAGCCCCAGCATTTT. The full variable domain, with the rest looked up from reference TRBV30 and TRBJ1-5, is SQTIHQWPATLVQPVGSPLSLECTVEGTSNPNLYWYRQAAGRGLQLLFYSVGIGQISSEVPQNLSASRPQDRQFILSSKKLLLSDSGFYLCAWQQSQGAGNQPQHFGDGTRLSIL.

This chain joins TRBV11-3 and TRBJ1-1; TRBD1 matches at 10 bases. The germline V gene encodes CDR1 SGHNT and CDR2 YENEEA. The CDR3 consists of 13 residues. The trim removed 5 bases at V and 8 bases at J, leaving 5 bases unmatched. DNA of the CDR3: TGTGCCAGCAGCCCCTGGGACAGGGGAGAAGCTTTCTTT. Its translation is CASSPWDRGEAFF.

This chain uses TRBV19 with TRBJ2-1, with 13 bases that match TRBD2. V dropped 4 bases and J dropped 0; count of bases not matched to a gene: 12. The CDR3 loop spans 20 amino acids. CDR1 is LNHDA, CDR2 SQIVND, per germline (reference sequence). The CDR3 region is CASSTGLAGEIRSSYNEQFF. CDR3 in DNA: TGTGCCAGTAGTACTGGACTAGCGGGAGAAATAAGAAGCTCCTACAATGAGCAGTTCTTC.

The V call is TRBV28, the J call TRBJ2-7; 7 bases fit TRBD1. This CDR3 contains 14 residues. Per the germline V gene, CDR1 is MDHEN and CDR2 is SYDVKM. Trimming cost V 2 bases and J 2 bases; bases outside gene matches: 3. CDR3 loop: CASSLVGQTYEQYF. The CDR3 coding sequence is TGTGCCAGCAGTTTAGTGGGACAGACCTACGAGCAGTACTTC.

The gene calls are TRBV5-1 and TRBJ2-7, with D possibly TRBD1 on 6 matching bases. The V end lost 2 bases, the J end lost 0 bases, and 12 bases lay between the germline ends. CDR3 size: 15 residues. The germline gives CDR1 SGHRS, CDR2 YFSETQ. CDR3 amino acids: CASSFVGGPSYEQYF. The CDR3 DNA reads TGCGCCAGCAGCTTCGTAGGGGGACCCTCCTACGAGCAGTACTTC.